These T cell receptor beta chains were read from a single sample in a study of cytomegalovirus exposure and HLA in healthy donors. Method: immunoSEQ multiplex PCR; TCRdb's copy keeps in-frame clones and lacks some. The data show 250,000 to 350,000 clones, 80% seen once. The specimen sequenced was PBMCs. These receptors came from a girl aged 2 to 9 in good health and CMV-seronegative. Each CDR3 is given with its conserved first and last residue. D genes are given only for firm matches. The size entry is marked missing in some rows and otherwise reads once, few, many or a size class.

>NA|once|13|TRBJ1-2|TRBV10-3
TGTGCCATCAGTGTTGGGGAGGCTTATGGCTACACCTTC
CAISVGEAYGYTF
>TRBD2|NA|13|TRBJ2-5|TRBV7-6
TGTGCCAGCAGCTCGGGACTACAAGAGACCCAGTACTTC
CASSSGLQETQYF
>NA|NA|16|TRBJ2-1|TRBV5-1
TGCGCCAGCAGCTTCGGCCCCCGGGAGCTAGAGAATGAGCAGTTCTTC
CASSFGPRELENEQFF
>NA|NA|13|TRBJ2-7|TRBV7-6
TGTGCCAGCAGCTTAGTGGGCGTTGGCGAGCAGTACTTC
CASSLVGVGEQYF
>NA|NA|13|TRBJ2-7|TRBV11-2
TGTGCCAGCAGCCCCTTGGCCTCCTACGAGCAGTACTTC
CASSPLASYEQYF
>NA|NA|17|TRBJ2-1|TRBV6-1
TGTGCCAGCAGTGAAGCAGGGCAGGGGTCAACTATGAATGAGCAGTTCTTC
CASSEAGQGSTMNEQFF
>TRBD1|NA|15|TRBJ1-2|TRBV27
TGTGCCAGCCGCTCTCCGGGACAGGCTAACTATGGCTACACCTTC
CASRSPGQANYGYTF
>TRBD2|NA|14|TRBJ2-3|TRBV29-1
TGCAGCGTTGAGCCGGGACTAGCGGCCTCTACGCAGTATTTT
CSVEPGLAASTQYF
>TRBD1|NA|16|TRBJ2-5|TRBV18
TGTGCCAGCTCATCGGACAGGGGCCACCTCCGGGAGACCCAGTACTTC
CASSSDRGHLRETQYF
>NA|NA|13|TRBJ2-3|TRBV10-3
TGTGCCATCAGTCCGGCGGCCACAGATACGCAGTATTTT
CAISPAATDTQYF
>NA|NA|16|TRBJ2-5|TRBV5-4
TGTGCCAGCAGCTTGGCCAAGGAGCAGCACCAAGAGACCCAGTACTTC
CASSLAKEQHQETQYF
>NA|NA|13|TRBJ1-5|TRBV30
TGTGCCTGGAGTGTCCGGGGGAATCAGCCCCAGCATTTT
CAWSVRGNQPQHF
>TRBD1|NA|14|TRBJ1-4|TRBV28
TGTGCCAGCAGGGGGACAGGGTTTGATGAAAAACTGTTTTTT
CASRGTGFDEKLFF
>NA|once|13|TRBJ1-1|TRBV7-3
TGTGCCAGCAGCACGGGACAGAACACTGAAGCTTTCTTT
CASSTGQNTEAFF
>NA|NA|13|TRBJ2-4|TRBV7-3
TGTGCCAGCAGCTTAAATCAGGGTGACATTCAGTACTTC
CASSLNQGDIQYF
>TRBD2|NA|16|TRBJ2-7|TRBV5-4
TGTGCCAGCAGCTTGGGGGGACTAGCGGGGTCCTACGAGCAGTACTTC
CASSLGGLAGSYEQYF
>NA|NA|14|TRBJ1-5|TRBV6-6
TGTGCCAGCAGTCCGTCCAGGGCCAATCAGCCCCAGCATTTT
CASSPSRANQPQHF
>NA|NA|15|TRBJ2-1|TRBV7-9
TGTTCCAGCAGCGGGTGGGCTAGCGAATACAATGAGCAGTTCTTC
CSSSGWASEYNEQFF
>TRBD2|few|15|TRBJ2-7|TRBV6-1
TGTGCCAGCAGGTTGATTAGCGGGGGGGTAGACGAGCAGTACTTC
CASRLISGGVDEQYF
>TRBD2|NA|17|TRBJ2-2|TRBV4-1
TGCGCCAGCAGCCAGACCGTCGGGACTAGCGACACCGGGGAGCTGTTTTTT
CASSQTVGTSDTGELFF
>NA|NA|13|TRBJ1-2|TRBV30
TGTGCCTGGAGTCAACAGGGAAACTATGGCTACACCTTC
CAWSQQGNYGYTF
>TRBD1|once|15|TRBJ2-7|TRBV7-9
TGTGCCAGCCGACGATCCGGGACAGGCGGCGACGAGCAGTACTTC
CASRRSGTGGDEQYF
>TRBD2|NA|14|TRBJ2-7|TRBV5-4
TGTGCCAGCAGCTCGGGACTAGCGAGGTACGAGCAGTACTTC
CASSSGLARYEQYF
>NA|NA|14|TRBJ1-4|TRBV6-4
TGTGCCAGCAGAAGGGGGGGGAAGGGGGAAAAACTGTTTTTT
CASRRGGKGEKLFF
>NA|NA|14|TRBJ1-2|TRBV7-9
TGTGCCAGCAGCTCTAACGGGAACAGGGATGGCTACACCTTC
CASSSNGNRDGYTF
>NA|NA|17|TRBJ2-1|TRBV9
TGTGCCAGCAGCGTAGCTACGGGGTGGGAGATAGGCAATGAGCAGTTCTTC
CASSVATGWEIGNEQFF
>NA|few|15|TRBJ2-5|TRBV29-1
TGCAGCGTTGCGACCCTGCGAACAGGGTCCTGGACCCAGTACTTC
CSVATLRTGSWTQYF
>NA|NA|14|TRBJ2-7|TRBV5-8
TGTGCCAGCAGTCCGCGAGTCCCTTCCTACGAGCAGTACTTC
CASSPRVPSYEQYF
>TRBD2|NA|15|TRBJ2-1|TRBV6-5
TGTGCCAGCAGCTACCGCGGGAGCTCCTACAATGAGCAGTTCTTC
CASSYRGSSYNEQFF
>NA|NA|14|TRBJ1-5|TRBV28
TGTGCCACCCTAGAGAGCCCTAGCAATCAGCCCCAGCATTTT
CATLESPSNQPQHF
>NA|few|14|TRBJ2-7|TRBV7-9
TGTTCCGGCCGCTATATTTTATTTACCTACGAGCAGTACTTC
CSGRYILFTYEQYF
>NA|NA|11|TRBJ2-5|TRBV29-1
TGCAGCGTTAAGGAGGTAGAGACCCAGTACTTC
CSVKEVETQYF
>NA|few|14|TRBJ2-1|TRBV29-1
TGCAGCGTTGGAGGAGGCAGGGGCTGGGATGAGCAGTTCTTC
CSVGGGRGWDEQFF
>NA|NA|13|TRBJ2-7|TRBV7-9
TGTGCCAGCAGCTTAGTCGAGGACTACGAGCAGTACTTC
CASSLVEDYEQYF
>NA|NA|15|TRBJ1-5|TRBV4-1
TGCGCCAGCAGCCAAGGGGAGTATAGCAATCAGCCCCAGCATTTT
CASSQGEYSNQPQHF
>NA|NA|12|TRBJ2-3|TRBV29-1
TGCAGCGTGAGAGTTAGCACAGATACGCAGTATTTT
CSVRVSTDTQYF
>TRBD2|NA|18|TRBJ2-5|TRBV27
TGTGCCAGCAGTTTAAGGGGATCGCGGGGGACGTACCAAGAGACCCAGTACTTC
CASSLRGSRGTYQETQYF
>TRBD1|few|15|TRBJ2-2|TRBV19
TGTGCCAGTAGACCGGGACAGGGTCGGACCGGGGAGCTGTTTTTT
CASRPGQGRTGELFF
>TRBD2|NA|16|TRBJ2-7|TRBV28
TGTGCCAGCAGAGAACTAGCGGGGCCGACGGGCTACGAGCAGTACTTC
CASRELAGPTGYEQYF
>NA|once|13|TRBJ2-7|TRBV6-1
TGTGCCAGCATAAAGACAGTTTCCTACGAGCAGTACTTC
CASIKTVSYEQYF
>TRBD1|few|14|TRBJ2-7|TRBV13
TGTGCCAGCAGCTTGGGGACAGGGGGTGGCGAGCAGTACTTC
CASSLGTGGGEQYF
>TRBD2|NA|13|TRBJ2-7|TRBV7-3
TGTGCCAGCAGCTTGAAGCGGGAGACCGAGCAGTACTTC
CASSLKRETEQYF
>NA|NA|15|TRBJ1-1|TRBV4-1
TGCGCCAGCAGCCAAGATCTCGGGAAGAACACTGAAGCTTTCTTT
CASSQDLGKNTEAFF